Included here is one T cell receptor (beta chain) sequence, with context. The protocol was immunoSEQ multiplex PCR, while the TCRdb copy is restricted to in-frame clones and leaves out a portion. The sample shows approximately 94,000 clones, roughly 92% of them seen only once. This record belongs to a study of control samples from healthy donors and cancer patients. The CDR3 has 13 residues. The trim removed 4 bases at V and 7 bases at J, leaving 4 bases unmatched. Germline loops: CDR1 MNHEY, CDR2 SVGAGI. The sample consisted of blood. This sequence joins TRBV6-5 and TRBJ2-7; 10 bases are a match to TRBD1. This receptor was identified in a woman aged 30 to 39 in good health. In nucleotides, the CDR3 is TGTGCCAGCAGTTTGGGACAGGGGTGGGAGCAGTACTTC. Residues: CASSLGQGWEQYF.